These 8 T cell receptor beta chains were all obtained from the same sample, sequenced in a study of shared clonotypes between healthy human individuals. The data were produced by immunoSEQ multiplex PCR, yet TCRdb's version contains in-frame clones alone and is incomplete. The sample has hundreds of thousands of clones; 80% to 95% are singletons. Naive CD8 cells comprised CD45RO-negative, CCR7-positively selected cells, excluding terminally differentiated effector memory CD45RA+ cells. Sequencing used naive CD8+ T cells sorted from blood. The receptors shown here come from a man aged 25-45 years in good health.

The rearrangement links TRBV27 to TRBJ2-1; D assignment may be TRBD1 or TRBD2 (5 bases each). This CDR3 is built from 13 residues. The germline V and J ends were trimmed by 6 bases and 7 bases, with 13 bases remaining between them. The germline V gene has CDR1 MNHEY and CDR2 SMNVEV (reference sequence). The CDR3 region is CASSLGVRNEQFF. The CDR3 nucleotides read TGTGCCAGCAGCTTGGGGGTACGGAATGAGCAGTTCTTC.

The chain joins TRBV5-1 to TRBJ1-5; tentatively, D is TRBD1 (5 bases). The germline gives CDR1 SGHRS, CDR2 YFSETQ. V shed 1 base and J shed 3 bases, with 11 bases lying between them. The CDR3 is 15 amino acids. The CDR3 protein is CASSLRGAFNQPQHF. The CDR3 DNA is TGCGCCAGCAGCTTGCGAGGGGCTTTCAATCAGCCCCAGCATTTT.

The CDR3 bases are TGCGCCAGCAGCTTTGGGAACAGGGAGAACACTGAAGCTTTCTTT. Encoded protein: CASSFGNRENTEAFF. The J gene is TRBJ1-1, the V gene TRBV5-1, with D possibly TRBD1 on 6 matching bases. CDR1 SGHRS and CDR2 YFSETQ come from the germline V gene. The CDR3 runs 15 residues. Trimming took 2 bases from V and 1 from J, leaving 12 bases between them.

A remark on this clone: A single base separates this from a much larger clone, so it may be a read error. The gene calls are TRBV6-5 and TRBJ2-7; possible D gene TRBD2, 5 bases. Looked up from germline, CDR1 is MNHEY and CDR2 is SVGAGI. The V gene lost 5 bases and the J gene lost 3 bases, with 5 bases spanning the gap. The length of the CDR3 is 11 residues. CDR3: CASSEGYEQYF. The CDR3 DNA reads as TGTGCCAGCAGTGAGGGCTACGAGCAGTACTTC.

The V gene is TRBV29-1, the J gene TRBJ2-1; D might be TRBD2 (5 bases). Germline V CDR1 and CDR2: SQVTM, ANQGSEA. The CDR3 runs to 11 residues. The V end was cut by 7 bases, the J end by 6 bases, with 10 bases between. In DNA form, the CDR3 reads TGCAGCGGGGAACGGGGCAATGAGCAGTTCTTC. Encoded protein: CSGERGNEQFF.

This rearrangement joins TRBV4-1 to TRBJ2-7, with 8 bases lining up with TRBD1. Germline CDR1 MGHRA, CDR2 YSYEKL. The J segment lost 2 bases and the V segment lost 6 bases, leaving 6 bases of the junction unmatched. The CDR3 consists of 14 residues. The CDR3: CASSRTGTTYEQYF. The DNA for the CDR3 is TGCGCCAGCAGTCGGACAGGGACGACCTACGAGCAGTACTTC.

This chain joins TRBV29-1 and TRBJ2-1; D may be TRBD1 or TRBD2 (5 bases each). Trimming left V 1 base short and J 3 bases short, with 16 bases between. Germline V CDR1 and CDR2: SQVTM, ANQGSEA. This CDR3 contains 16 residues. CDR3 region: CSVEGDDGDHYNEQFF. The CDR3 nucleotides read TGCAGCGTTGAAGGCGATGATGGGGACCACTACAATGAGCAGTTCTTC.

This sequence joins TRBV6-1 and TRBJ2-7; the D gene is possibly TRBD2 (6 bases). The germline V gene has CDR1 MNHNS and CDR2 SASEGT. The CDR3 loop spans 13 amino acids. V was pared by 10 bases and J by 0 bases, with 13 bases between. The CDR3 spells CATGGRGSYEQYF. The CDR3 DNA follows: TGTGCCACCGGGGGTAGGGGCTCCTACGAGCAGTACTTC.